The 14 T cell receptor beta chains below were found in one sample sequenced in a study of cytomegalovirus exposure and HLA in healthy donors. In the PCR, 60 Vbeta and 13 Jbeta primers were used. Assay used: immunoSEQ multiplex PCR; TCRdb lists only in-frame clones, some missing. The sample includes some 150,000 clones, about 61% of them seen just once. Specimen: PBMCs. These receptor sequences come from a woman aged 40-49 years in good health and CMV-seronegative.

The chain couples TRBV7-2 to TRBJ2-3, with D possibly matching TRBD2 (5 bases). Looked up from germline, CDR1 is SGHTA and CDR2 is FQGNSA. This CDR3 contains 15 residues. Trimming shortened V by 1 base and J by 2 bases, and 10 bases separated the two germline ends. The CDR3 protein is CASSLVSSNTDTQYF. For the CDR3, the DNA is TGTGCCAGCAGCTTAGTGTCTAGCAACACAGATACGCAGTATTTT.

A few counts support this clone. J is TRBJ2-1 and V is TRBV11-2; possibly TRBD2 for D (7 bases). The CDR3 runs to 15 residues. Germline assignment: CDR1 SGHAT and CDR2 FQNNGV. V lost 7 bases and J lost 4, with 17 bases in between. CDR3 nucleotides: TGTGCCAGCATCCGGCTGAGGGGGGGTTACAATGAGCAGTTCTTC. Encoded protein: CASIRLRGGYNEQFF.

This clone was observed a handful of times. The chain uses TRBV5-1 and TRBJ1-5; D ambiguous. Germline CDR1 SGHRS, CDR2 YFSETQ. Trimming removed 1 base at V and 5 bases at J, with 13 bases between. The CDR3 contains 15 residues. Here the CDR3 DNA reads TGCGCCAGCAGCTTGACGGGAGGCGTGGATCAGCCCCAGCATTTT. Its translation: CASSLTGGVDQPQHF.

This chain uses TRBV7-9 with TRBJ1-1; D possibly corresponds to TRBD1 (6 bases). Germline V CDR1 and CDR2: SEHNR, FQNEAQ (reference sequence). The CDR3 sequence is 15 residues long. Between the trimmed V and J ends, which lost 2 bases and 5 bases, there was a span of 15 bases. CDR3 amino acids: CASSLLSGRGTEAFF. In DNA, the CDR3 is TGTGCCAGCAGCTTACTTTCAGGGAGGGGGACTGAAGCTTTCTTT.

The chain combines TRBV30 with TRBJ1-4; 10 bases align to TRBD1. The germline V gene has CDR1 GTSNPN and CDR2 SVGIG (reference sequence). This CDR3 has 12 amino acids. The V segment lost 8 bases and the J segment 5 bases; nucleotides outside the gene matches: 2. CDR3 loop: CAGGQGNEKLFF. The CDR3 nucleotides are TGTGCCGGGGGACAGGGGAATGAAAAACTGTTTTTT.

This clone was seen a few times. The chain carries TRBV19 and TRBJ1-1, with 9 nucleotides matching TRBD1. This CDR3 contains 12 residues. Germline assignment: CDR1 LNHDA and CDR2 SQIVND (reference sequence). The V segment lost 7 bases and the J segment 5 bases; nucleotides outside the gene matches: 2. CDR3 sequence (DNA): TGTGCCAGTAAGACAGGGGGGACTGAAGCTTTCTTT. This translates into CASKTGGTEAFF.

The V gene is TRBV7-2, the J gene TRBJ1-3, with D unresolved. Trimming took 2 bases from V and 9 from J, leaving 11 bases between them. The germline gives CDR1 SGHTA, CDR2 FQGNSA. The CDR3 loop spans 13 amino acids. The CDR3: CASSLKSVSTIYF. CDR3 bases: TGTGCCAGCAGCTTAAAGTCTGTCAGCACCATATATTTT.

The chain couples TRBV30 to TRBJ2-2, with TRBD2 matching over 10 bases. The CDR3 loop spans 15 amino acids. Germline CDR1 and CDR2: GTSNPN and SVGIG (reference sequence). V lost 8 bases to trimming and J lost 1 base; unmatched junction nucleotides: 7. The CDR3 coding sequence is TGTGCCCTTCTAGCGGGGGCCGGGAACACCGGGGAGCTGTTTTTT. This sequence encodes CALLAGAGNTGELFF.

V is TRBV2 and J is TRBJ2-2; 10 nucleotides align to TRBD1. The CDR3 sequence is 21 residues long. Germline V gene sequence: CDR1 SNHLY, CDR2 FYNNEI. V shed 2 bases, J shed 3 bases, and the junction held 18 bases outside the gene matches. CDR3 amino acids: CASSERQGQGHTEVDTGELFF. CDR3 sequence (DNA): TGTGCCAGCAGTGAAAGGCAGGGACAGGGGCACACCGAAGTGGACACCGGGGAGCTGTTTTTT.

This rearrangement joins TRBV7-6 to TRBJ2-7; 11 bases fit TRBD2. Trimming cost V 5 bases and J 5 bases; bases outside gene matches: 5. The germline gives CDR1 SGHVS, CDR2 FNYEAQ. The CDR3 has 14 amino acids. The CDR3 loop is CASSTSGGFDEQYF. The DNA for the CDR3 is TGTGCCAGCAGCACTAGCGGGGGTTTCGACGAGCAGTACTTC.

The chain combines TRBV5-1 with TRBJ2-5, with TRBD2 as a possible D gene (5 bases). The CDR3 totals 18 residues. In germline, CDR1 is SGHRS, CDR2 YFSETQ. The V end was cut by 0 bases, the J end by 4 bases, with 22 bases between. This CDR3 is CASSLDGIRGPKRETQYF. CDR3 sequence (DNA): TGCGCCAGCAGCTTGGATGGCATCCGCGGGCCTAAAAGAGAGACCCAGTACTTC. Drawing the rest from reference TRBV5-1 and TRBJ2-5, the complete variable domain is KAGVTQTPRYLIKTRGQQVTLSCSPISGHRSVSWYQQTPGQGLQFLFEYFSETQRNKGNFPGRFSGRQFSNSRSEMNVSTLELGDSALYLCASSLDGIRGPKRETQYFGPGTRLLVL.

V and J are TRBV7-2 and TRBJ1-6; D may be TRBD1 (5 bases). The CDR3 extends over 15 amino acids. V was shortened by 5 bases and J by 2 bases, with 10 bases between the two germline ends. Looked up from germline, CDR1 is SGHTA and CDR2 is FQGNSA. The CDR3 nucleotides read TGTGCCAGCAGCGCGCCGACAGCCTATAATTCACCCCTCCACTTT. Translation: CASSAPTAYNSPLHF.

There are a few counts of this clone. This chain joins TRBV30 and TRBJ1-5; D call uncertain. Between the trimmed V and J ends, which lost 1 base and 4 bases, there was a span of 11 bases. The CDR3 runs to 14 residues. CDR1 and CDR2 from the germline V gene are GTSNPN and SVGIG (reference sequence). CDR3 residues: CAWSGHNPNQPQHF. CDR3 nucleotides: TGTGCCTGGAGTGGCCACAACCCTAATCAGCCCCAGCATTTT.

The V call is TRBV5-8, the J call TRBJ2-5; a weak D match, TRBD1 (6 bases). V was cut by 3 bases and J by 1 base, with 16 bases left in between. CDR1 and CDR2 from the germline V gene are SGHTS and YDEGEE. This CDR3 is built from 16 residues. The CDR3: CASSSLQGPTQETQYF. CDR3 coding DNA: TGTGCCAGCAGCTCGTTACAGGGACCTACCCAAGAGACCCAGTACTTC.